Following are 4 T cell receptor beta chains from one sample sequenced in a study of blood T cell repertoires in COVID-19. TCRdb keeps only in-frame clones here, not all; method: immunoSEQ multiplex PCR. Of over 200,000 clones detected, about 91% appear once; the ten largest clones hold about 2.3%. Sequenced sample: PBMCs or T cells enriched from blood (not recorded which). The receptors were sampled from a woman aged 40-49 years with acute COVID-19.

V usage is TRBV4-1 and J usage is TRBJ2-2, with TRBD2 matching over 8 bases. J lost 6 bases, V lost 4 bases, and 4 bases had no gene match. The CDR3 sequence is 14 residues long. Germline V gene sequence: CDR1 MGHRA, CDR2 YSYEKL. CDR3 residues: CASSRPGLAGELFF. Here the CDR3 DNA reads TGCGCCAGCAGCCGACCGGGACTAGCCGGGGAGCTGTTTTTT.

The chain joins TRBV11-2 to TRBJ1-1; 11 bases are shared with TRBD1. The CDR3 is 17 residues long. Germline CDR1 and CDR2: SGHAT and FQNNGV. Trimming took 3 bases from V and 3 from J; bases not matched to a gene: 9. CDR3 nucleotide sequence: TGTGCCAGCAGCTTTGGGGTTTGGGGACAGGGGGACACTGAAGCTTTCTTT. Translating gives CASSFGVWGQGDTEAFF.

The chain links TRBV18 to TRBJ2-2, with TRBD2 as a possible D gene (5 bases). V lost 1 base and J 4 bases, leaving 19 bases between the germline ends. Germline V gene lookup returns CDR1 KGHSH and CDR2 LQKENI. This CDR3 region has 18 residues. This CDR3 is CASSPRGFGERGTGELFF. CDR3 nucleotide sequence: TGTGCCAGCTCACCACGGGGATTCGGGGAACGGGGCACCGGGGAGCTGTTTTTT.

The chain's CDR3 is CASSQEGTGWQETQYF. The CDR3 DNA reads TGTGCCAGCAGCCAAGAAGGAACAGGGTGGCAAGAGACCCAGTACTTC. The genes are TRBV3-1 (or the pseudogene TRBV3-2) and TRBJ2-5; perhaps TRBD1 as D (6 bases). V was clipped by 0 bases and J by 2 bases, with 13 bases between them. Germline CDR1 is LGHDT and CDR2 is YNNKEL (reference sequence). The CDR3 runs 16 residues.